This T cell receptor (beta chain) was found in a study of spatial heterogeneity in lung cancer. As for the study in general: Sequences of the beta chain were consistently detected in greater numbers than alpha-chain sequences. Points from the study as a whole: Resection saw ubiquitous expanded tumor TCRs appear in blood more than follow-up did.

From the 5' RACE reads, TCRdb called clonotypes with MiXCR, one entry per CDR3 protein. The table has tens of thousands of distinct CDR3 sequences, approximately 12% seen once; the top ten hold roughly 39%. Germline V CDR1 and CDR2: DFQATT, SNEGSKA (reference sequence). The CDR3 runs to 11 residues. V shed 5 bases, J shed 10 bases, and the junction held 4 bases outside the gene matches. Noted time point: sample taken at primary tumor resection. TCRs were sequenced from unsorted whole RNA of tumor, nontumor lung or PBMC. The donor group consisted of 72 patients who had untreated, early-stage non-small cell lung cancer. This clonotype has more than one count but fewer than ten. Its specificity is not known.

This clonotype was sampled from a male donor with early-stage non-small cell lung cancer. The starting material was PBMCs, obtained at surgery. The chain links TRBV20-1 to TRBJ2-1; 8 bases fit TRBD2. The DNA for the CDR3 is TGCAGTGCTGGACGGGGGGGAGAGCAGTTCTTC. As protein: CSAGRGGEQFF.